A single sample is the source of the 17 T cell receptor beta chains below, sequenced in a study of T cell repertoires in aging, cancer and after chemotherapy. Multiplex touch-down PCR with TRB-A/B primers amplified rearranged V-D-J TRB sequences. TCRdb re-derived calls from the multiplex PCR reads in MiXCR, one entry per CDR3 protein. This sample has more than 6,000 distinct CDR3 sequences, with under 25% found just once. Amplification of TCR beta used genomic DNA extracted from peripheral blood. What was sequenced was blood. These receptor sequences come from a human donor with a blood cancer.

Comments on this clonotype: Compared with germline, one end of the junction differs, possibly owing to a read error. The chain joins TRBV18 to TRBJ2-1, with 10 bases lining up with TRBD2. The CDR3 is 16 amino acids. Germline V gene lookup returns CDR1 KGHSH and CDR2 LQKENI. CDR3 in amino acids: CASLPVGAGGYNEQFF. Written as DNA, the CDR3 is TGTGCCAGCTTACCAGTGGGAGCGGGAGGGTACAATGAGCAGTTCTTC.

As to this clonotype: A much larger clone differs from this one at a single base, so this may be a read error. This rearrangement joins TRBV6-5 to TRBJ2-7; weak D call: TRBD2 (5 bases). This CDR3 has 15 amino acids. Per germline, CDR1 MNHEY and CDR2 SVGAGI. CDR3 residues: CVSSEEMGSSYEQYF. Here the CDR3 DNA reads TGTGTCAGCAGTGAAGAGATGGGGAGTTCCTACGAGCAGTACTTC.

There are a few counts of this clonotype. V is TRBV5-1 and J is TRBJ2-2; possible D gene TRBD1, 5 bases. Germline V gene lookup returns CDR1 SGHRS and CDR2 YFSETQ. V was trimmed by 1 base and J by 2 bases, leaving 12 bases between them. This CDR3 region has 16 residues. The chain's CDR3 is CASSLTARDNTGELFF. CDR3 sequence (DNA): TGCGCCAGCAGCTTGACTGCCAGGGATAACACCGGGGAGCTGTTTTTT.

The rearrangement uses TRBV29-1 and TRBJ2-3, with 10 bases that match TRBD2. The CDR3 runs 16 residues. The J segment lost 2 bases and the V segment lost 4 bases, leaving 9 bases of the junction unmatched. Germline loops: CDR1 SQVTM, CDR2 ANQGSEA. The CDR3 nucleotides read TGCAGCGTTGGGGCTACTAGCGGGATTAACACAGATACGCAGTATTTT. Translated, it gives CSVGATSGINTDTQYF.

The V gene is TRBV21-1, the J gene TRBJ2-1; TRBD2, the table's D call, lacks a check against the DNA. TRBV21-1 is a listed pseudogene. This CDR3 has 17 residues. CDR3 nucleotide sequence: TGTGCCAGCAGCAAAGAGGAGAGGCTAGCGATCTACAATGAGCAGTTCTTC. This sequence encodes CASSKEERLAIYNEQFF.

This chain links TRBV19 with TRBJ1-5; 12 bases fit TRBD1. Germline loops: CDR1 LNHDA, CDR2 SQIVND (reference sequence). With V trimmed by 6 bases and J by 3 bases, 6 bases remained unmatched. This CDR3 spans 16 amino acids. The CDR3 sequence: CASRRDRGLNNQPQHF. As DNA, the CDR3 is TGTGCCAGTAGGAGGGACAGGGGGCTGAACAATCAGCCCCAGCATTTT.

A few counts support this clonotype. The V and J genes are TRBV12-3 or TRBV12-4 and TRBJ1-2, with 10 bases that match TRBD1. V dropped 3 bases and J dropped 3; count of bases not matched to a gene: 7. There are 16 residues in the CDR3. The CDR3 loop is CASSFDGQGGDYGYTF. The CDR3 DNA sequence: TGTGCCAGCAGTTTCGACGGACAGGGGGGGGACTATGGCTACACCTTC.

This clonotype was counted between two and nine times. The gene calls are TRBV7-9 and TRBJ2-1, with 13 positions matching TRBD2. The CDR3 length is 16 residues. CDR1 and CDR2 (germline): SEHNR, FQNEAQ (reference sequence). Trimming cost V 5 bases and J 6 bases; bases outside gene matches: 7. CDR3 loop: CASSPGLAGEGNEQFF. The DNA for the CDR3 is TGTGCCAGCAGCCCAGGACTAGCGGGAGAAGGCAATGAGCAGTTCTTC.

The CDR3 bases are TGTGCCAGCAGCAAAACTGGCAGGGGGCGTCGGGAGACCCAGTACTTC. Amino acid sequence: CASSKTGRGRRETQYF. The V call is TRBV21-1, the J call TRBJ2-5; the D call in the table, TRBD1, was not verified against the DNA. TRBV21-1 is noted as a pseudogene. This CDR3 has 16 amino acids.

By sample share, this clonotype is medium-sized (0.01 to 0.1%). This chain links TRBV27 with TRBJ2-6, with D perhaps matching TRBD1 (7 bases). Germline V gives CDR1 MNHEY, CDR2 SMNVEV (reference sequence). The CDR3 extends over 16 amino acids. The V and J ends lost 8 bases and 0 bases respectively, with 14 bases between them. The CDR3 region has the DNA TGTGCCAGCTCCAGGGGGGTAGGCTCTGGGGCCAACGTCCTGACTTTC. Its translation: CASSRGVGSGANVLTF.

This clonotype was recorded once. This sequence joins TRBV10-3 and TRBJ2-7; 12 bases match TRBD2. V trimming: 10 bases; J trimming: 7 bases; junction bases outside the gene matches: 11. CDR3 size: 14 residues. CDR1 and CDR2 (germline): ENHRY, SYGVKD. DNA of the CDR3: TGTGCCAGCACCGCGACTAGCGGGGGCGGGGAGCAGTACTTC. Its translation is CASTATSGGGEQYF.

As to this clonotype: A much bigger clone sits one base away, suggesting this may be a read error. The chain recombines TRBV19 with TRBJ1-2; D uncertain. Germline CDR1 is LNHDA and CDR2 is SQIVND (reference sequence). The V end was cut by 5 bases, the J end by 3 bases, with 16 bases between. This CDR3 region has 15 residues. CDR3 region: CASSLWVYPDYGYTF. CDR3 sequence (DNA): TGTGCCAGTAGTTTATGGGTTTATCCCGACTATGGCTACACCTTC.

Points on this clonotype: This may stem from a read error, because a much larger clone lies one nucleotide away. The rearrangement joins TRBV5-6 to TRBJ1-2; maybe TRBD1 (5 bases). The V and J ends lost 9 bases and 0 bases respectively, with 15 bases between them. This CDR3 has 14 residues. Germline V gene lookup returns CDR1 SGHDT and CDR2 YYEEEE. In nucleotides, the CDR3 is TGTGCCAACAGGCCGCAGGGAGCTAACTATGGCTACACCTTC. This codes for CANRPQGANYGYTF. The whole variable domain, filled in from reference TRBV5-6 and TRBJ1-2, reads DAGVTQSPTHLIKTRGQQVTLRCSPKSGHDTVSWYQQALGQGPQFIFQYYEEEERQRGNFPDRFSGHQFPNYSSELNVNALLLGDSALYLCANRPQGANYGYTFGSGTRLTVV.

The chain combines TRBV20-1 with TRBJ2-1; 11 bases match TRBD2. Germline V lookup: CDR1 DFQATT, CDR2 SNEGSKA (reference sequence). There are 14 residues in the CDR3. The V segment lost 2 bases and the J segment 6 bases; nucleotides outside the gene matches: 3. The chain's CDR3 is CSARRLAGSNEQFF. The CDR3 DNA sequence: TGCAGTGCTAGAAGACTAGCGGGGTCCAATGAGCAGTTCTTC.

This clonotype is judged medium-sized. J is TRBJ1-6 and V is TRBV6-5; possible D gene TRBD1, 6 bases. CDR3 length: 15 amino acids. Germline CDR1 MNHEY, CDR2 SVGAGI. Trimming left V 4 bases short and J 10 bases short, with 17 bases between. The CDR3 is CASSSGRQAQSPLHF. The CDR3 DNA follows: TGTGCCAGCAGTTCGGGGAGACAGGCCCAATCACCCCTCCACTTT.

The chain links TRBV6-5 to TRBJ2-2; 8 bases line up with TRBD2. The CDR3 covers 15 residues. The J segment lost 3 bases and the V segment lost 6 bases, leaving 6 bases of the junction unmatched. Germline lookup yields CDR1 MNHEY and CDR2 SVGAGI. CDR3 loop: CASSPAGDDTGELFF. The CDR3 coding sequence is TGTGCCAGCAGCCCAGCGGGAGACGACACCGGGGAGCTGTTTTTT.

By proportion, this clonotype is medium-sized. The J gene is TRBJ1-5, the V gene TRBV30; unclear D gene. The length of the CDR3 is 13 residues. Germline values: CDR1 GTSNPN, CDR2 SVGIG (reference sequence). Trimming removed 0 bases at V and 2 bases at J, with 5 bases between. DNA for the CDR3: TGTGCCTGGAGTGTATCTGGCAATCAGCCCCAGCATTTT. This codes for CAWSVSGNQPQHF.